The clone carrying this T cell receptor beta chain was seen a few times. No antigen is known for it. The V end was cut by 0 bases, the J end by 0 bases, with 11 bases between. This CDR3 has 16 amino acids. CDR1 is SGHTA and CDR2 is FQGNSA in the germline V gene. The data were obtained in a study of persistence of HIV-infected CD4 T cells. The wider study: Donors had been on suppressive ART for a median of about 8 years. Findings of the study overall: Degenerate expanded CDR3beta sequences were enriched among CMV- and Gag-responding cells.

Sequencing used immunoSEQ version 4 in survey mode. The assay was immunoSEQ multiplex PCR, and TCRdb's table has in-frame clones only and misses some. The sample contains 40,000 to 60,000 clones, about nine tenths of which appear only once. Nonspecific anti-CD3/anti-CD28 bead stimulation represents the broad CD4+ T cell repertoire. Sorting of responding CD4+ T cells relied on upregulated CD40 ligand together with CD69. This sequence joins TRBV7-2 and TRBJ1-2; TRBD1 might be the D (5 bases). The origin of this receptor is an adult woman with HIV who was CMV-seropositive. Here the sequenced sample was CD4+ T cells sorted from PBMCs after roughly 17-hour stimulation, taken from a patient who received antiretroviral therapy. The CDR3 bases are TGTGCCAGCAGCTTAGCGATCGGGACGGCTAACTATGGCTACACCTTC. The encoded protein is CASSLAIGTANYGYTF.